This TCR beta chain was found in a study of T-cell memory formation after mild COVID-19. TCRdb processed the 5' RACE reads anew with MiXCR; each CDR3 protein has one entry. The top ten clones hold 2% to 2.5% of a sample with about 250,000 distinct CDR3 sequences, roughly 14% of them seen once. Notes on this clonotype: What it recognizes is unknown.

Trimming stripped 11 bases from V and 6 bases from J, with 25 bases between. Germline assignment: CDR1 SNHLY and CDR2 FYNNEI. This CDR3 contains 16 residues. Study results and caveats: Balance between CD4 and CD8 was seen in clones contracting day 15 to 85, and a CD4+ lean was seen in later expanders.

The V call is TRBV2, the J call TRBJ2-2, with a weak D call TRBD1 (6 bases). The clonotype was recovered from an adult woman who had mild COVID-19 (a few samples of this study predate the infection). Cell type and time point are not known. Specimen: PBMCs or a T cell subset sorted from them (not recorded which). The CDR3 nucleotides read TGTGCCGCAACCCTTCGTAGGGCAGGGGTGTCCGGGGAGCTGTTTTTT. Translated: CAATLRRAGVSGELFF.